This T cell receptor (beta chain) is drawn from a study of beta chain features in type 1 diabetes. This clone was observed a few times. Antigen specificity is unknown. General study results and limits: Patients with Type 1 diabetes showed moderately but significantly shorter TCRB CDR3s in all four CD4+ subsets.

TCRB transcripts that were expressed got sequenced, as all of the isolated RNA had been reverse transcribed. Sequencing used immunoSEQ multiplex PCR; TCRdb keeps in-frame clones, though not all of them. In the table there are around 310,000 clones, approximately 13% of which are singletons. CDR1 SEHNR and CDR2 FQNEAQ come from the germline V gene (reference sequence). With 3 bases removed from V and 7 bases from J, the gap between germline ends came to 16 bases. The CDR3 is 14 amino acids. This chain joins TRBV7-9 and TRBJ2-7; weak D call: TRBD1 (6 bases). Specimen: naive CD4+ T cells from blood. The receptor was derived from a woman aged 18-29 years with type 1 diabetes. CDR3 region: CASSFYARGEEQYF. The CDR3 nucleotides are TGTGCCAGCAGCTTCTACGCCAGGGGAGAGGAGCAGTACTTC.